This T cell receptor (beta chain) was captured in a study of Graves' ophthalmopathy and Graves' hyperthyroidism. Background on the study: Hyperthyroidism was considered stable when no ophthalmopathy appeared within 18 months of follow-up.

This CDR3 comprises 12 residues. Trimming removed 6 bases from V and 2 bases from J, with 11 bases in between. Germline lookup yields CDR1 SQVTM and CDR2 ANQGSEA. Scientists amplified the TCR beta CDR3 regions from RNA transcripts. Investigators did first-round RT-PCR with HTBI primers, then second-round multiplex PCR. MiXCR, applied by TCRdb to the multiplex PCR reads, yields one record per CDR3 protein. The repertoire holds approximately 1.2 million distinct CDR3 sequences, with 35% to 45% as singletons. Other autoimmune diseases, uncontrolled infections, pregnancy or lactation ruled patients out of participation. This clonotype was recorded at least ten times. What it binds is unknown. Study-wide findings and caveats: Cross-validated, the 13-signature model showed 87.88%/81.08% sensitivity/specificity, and 80%/75% in the test set. In blood, most expanded thyroid clonotypes above 0.001 frequency were also detected.

The J gene is TRBJ2-7, the V gene TRBV29-1; D unclear. Sequencing input: peripheral blood or thyroid tissue (not recorded which). The TCR originated in an adult man with Graves' hyperthyroidism. The CDR3, as DNA: TGCAGCGTCCTAAGTGTGGCCTACGAGCAGTACTTC. Its translation: CSVLSVAYEQYF.